These T cell receptor beta chains were read from a single sample in a study of long-term antiretroviral therapy in people with HIV. The assay was immunoSEQ multiplex PCR, and TCRdb's table has in-frame clones only and misses some. This table has about 25,000 clones, over 70% appearing once. Specimen: unsorted PBMCs, collected 4.2 to 4.5 years after starting antiretroviral therapy. These TCRs come from a man aged 30 to 45 with HIV. CDR3s include the opening cysteine and the closing phenylalanine or tryptophan. The order of the fields is CDR3 DNA, CDR3 protein, D gene, clone size, V gene, J gene. The D gene is left open where the match is weak. Clone size appears in some rows only: once, few, many, or a class for an expanded clone.

TGTGCCAGCAGTGAAGCCATAGCCTCCTACGAGCAGTACTTC	CASSEAIASYEQYF	.	few	TRBV2	TRBJ2-7
TGTGCCACCAGCAGCTACCGGGACAGGAATAACAATGAGCAGTTCTTC	CATSSYRDRNNNEQFF	TRBD1	.	TRBV15	TRBJ2-1
TGTGCCAGCAGACCCCGTGACCGGAGCTCTGGAAACACCATATATTTT	CASRPRDRSSGNTIYF	.	.	TRBV4-2	TRBJ1-3
TGTGCCAGCAGCGTAGGCACCCGGGGGTACACCGAAAACACCATATATTTT	CASSVGTRGYTENTIYF	.	.	TRBV9	TRBJ1-3
TGTGCCAGCAGCTTCTCCGGACAAGCGTACTATGGCTACACCTTC	CASSFSGQAYYGYTF	.	.	TRBV7-9	TRBJ1-2
TGCGCCAGCAGCCAAGGCTACGGGGGCGAGCAGTACTTC	CASSQGYGGEQYF	.	.	TRBV4-3	TRBJ2-7
TGTGCCAGCAAGAGAGGGATAGATGAAAAACTGTTTTTT	CASKRGIDEKLFF	.	.	TRBV2	TRBJ1-4
TGTGCCAGCAGGCCCTCCGGACAGCCGAACACTGAAGCTTTCTTT	CASRPSGQPNTEAFF	.	.	TRBV2	TRBJ1-1
TGTGCCAGCAGTGAAGCGGGAGGGTCCCAAGAGACCCAGTACTTC	CASSEAGGSQETQYF	TRBD2	.	TRBV6-1	TRBJ2-5
TGTGCCAGCAGTCCAAATAATGAAAAACTGTTTTTT	CASSPNNEKLFF	.	.	TRBV6-5	TRBJ1-4